Sequencing of this T cell receptor beta chain was carried out in a study of blood T cell repertoires in COVID-19. TCRdb's table, derived via immunoSEQ multiplex PCR, lists solely in-frame clones and lacks some. The sample includes 140,000 to 150,000 clones, around nine tenths of them seen just once. V shed 5 bases and J shed 4 bases, with 11 bases lying between them. Germline CDR1 reads SEHNR; CDR2 reads FQNEAQ (reference sequence). The CDR3 consists of 13 residues. V is TRBV7-9 and J is TRBJ1-2, with D perhaps matching TRBD1 (6 bases). The sample was peripheral blood. This clonotype was sampled from a woman aged 45-59 years with active or convalescent COVID-19. CDR3 protein: CASSAGAGYGYTF. The DNA for the CDR3 is TGTGCCAGCAGCGCGGGGGCTGGCTATGGCTACACCTTC.